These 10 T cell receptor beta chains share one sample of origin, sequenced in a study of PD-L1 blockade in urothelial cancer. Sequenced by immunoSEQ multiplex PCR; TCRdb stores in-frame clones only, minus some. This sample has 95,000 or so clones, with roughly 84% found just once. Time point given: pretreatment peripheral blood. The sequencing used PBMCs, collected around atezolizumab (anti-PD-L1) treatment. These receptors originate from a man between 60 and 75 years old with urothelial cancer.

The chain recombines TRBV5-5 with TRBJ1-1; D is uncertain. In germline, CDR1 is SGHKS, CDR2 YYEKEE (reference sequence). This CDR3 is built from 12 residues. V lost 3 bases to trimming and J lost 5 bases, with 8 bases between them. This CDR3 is CASSYRDTEAFF. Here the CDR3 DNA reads TGTGCCAGCAGCTACCGGGATACTGAAGCTTTCTTT.

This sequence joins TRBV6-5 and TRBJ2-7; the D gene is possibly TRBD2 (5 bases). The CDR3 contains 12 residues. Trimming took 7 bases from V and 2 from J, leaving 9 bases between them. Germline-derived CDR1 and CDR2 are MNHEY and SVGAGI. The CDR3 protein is CASTAGPYEQYF. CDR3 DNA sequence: TGTGCCAGCACCGCGGGTCCCTACGAGCAGTACTTC.

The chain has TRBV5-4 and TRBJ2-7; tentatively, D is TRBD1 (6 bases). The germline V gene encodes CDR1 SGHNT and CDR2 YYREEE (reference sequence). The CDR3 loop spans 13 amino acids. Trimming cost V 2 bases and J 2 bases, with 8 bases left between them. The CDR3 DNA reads TGTGCCAGCAGCTTTACAGGGACCTACGAGCAGTACTTC. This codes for CASSFTGTYEQYF. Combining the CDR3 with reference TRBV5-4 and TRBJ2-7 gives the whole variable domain ETGVTQSPTHLIKTRGQQVTLRCSSQSGHNTVSWYQQALGQGPQFIFQYYREEENGRGNFPPRFSGLQFPNYSSELNVNALELDDSALYLCASSFTGTYEQYFGPGTRLTVT.

CDR3 coding DNA: TGCGCCAGCAGCCAAGGGACAAATAGCAATCAGCCCCAGCATTTT. This translates into CASSQGTNSNQPQHF. The chain links TRBV4-3 to TRBJ1-5; a weak D match, TRBD1 (5 bases). Trimming removed 1 base from V and 0 bases from J, with 7 bases in between. The germline V gene encodes CDR1 LGHNA and CDR2 YSLEER. The CDR3 extends over 15 amino acids.

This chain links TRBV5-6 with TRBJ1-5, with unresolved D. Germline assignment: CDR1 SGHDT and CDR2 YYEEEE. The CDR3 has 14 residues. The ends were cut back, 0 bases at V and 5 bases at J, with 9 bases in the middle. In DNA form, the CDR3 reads TGTGCCAGCAGCTTGGGGAGGGTCCATCAGCCCCAGCATTTT. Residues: CASSLGRVHQPQHF. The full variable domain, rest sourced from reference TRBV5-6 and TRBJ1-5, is DAGVTQSPTHLIKTRGQQVTLRCSPKSGHDTVSWYQQALGQGPQFIFQYYEEEERQRGNFPDRFSGHQFPNYSSELNVNALLLGDSALYLCASSLGRVHQPQHFGDGTRLSIL.

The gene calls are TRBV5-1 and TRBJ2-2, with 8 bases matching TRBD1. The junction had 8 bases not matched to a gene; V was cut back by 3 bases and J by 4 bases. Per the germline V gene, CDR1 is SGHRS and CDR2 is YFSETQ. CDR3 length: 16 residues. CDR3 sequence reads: CASSYGRGLGTGELFF. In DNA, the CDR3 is TGCGCCAGCAGCTATGGCAGGGGGCTGGGCACCGGGGAGCTGTTTTTT.

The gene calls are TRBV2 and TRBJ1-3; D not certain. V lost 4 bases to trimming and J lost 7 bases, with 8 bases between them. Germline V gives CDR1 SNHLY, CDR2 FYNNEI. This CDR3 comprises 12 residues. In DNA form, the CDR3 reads TGTGCCAGCAGTGGGAGGGCGAACACCATATATTTT. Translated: CASSGRANTIYF. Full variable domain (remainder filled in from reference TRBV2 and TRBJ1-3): EPEVTQTPSHQVTQMGQEVILRCVPISNHLYFYWYRQILGQKVEFLVSFYNNEISEKSEIFDDQFSVERPDGSNFTLKIRSTKLEDSAMYFCASSGRANTIYFGEGSWLTVV.

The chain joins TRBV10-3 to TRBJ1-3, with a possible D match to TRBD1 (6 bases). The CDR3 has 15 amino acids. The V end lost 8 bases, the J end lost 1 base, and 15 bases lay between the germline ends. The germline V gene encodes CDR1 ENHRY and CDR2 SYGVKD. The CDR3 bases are TGTGCCATCTCTAAACAGGGCGCATCTGGAAACACCATATATTTT. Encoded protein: CAISKQGASGNTIYF.

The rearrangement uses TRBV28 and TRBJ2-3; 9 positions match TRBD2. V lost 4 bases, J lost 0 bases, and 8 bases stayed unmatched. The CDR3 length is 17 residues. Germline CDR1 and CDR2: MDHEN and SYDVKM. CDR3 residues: CASSSLSGGLSTDTQYF. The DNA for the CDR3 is TGTGCCAGCAGTTCCCTCAGCGGGGGGTTGAGCACAGATACGCAGTATTTT.

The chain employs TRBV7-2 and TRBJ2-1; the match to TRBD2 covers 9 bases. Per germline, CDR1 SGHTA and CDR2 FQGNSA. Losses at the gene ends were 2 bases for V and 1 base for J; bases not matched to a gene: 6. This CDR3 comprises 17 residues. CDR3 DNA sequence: TGTGCCAGCAGCTTACCCCAAGCGGGGGGTTCCTACAATGAGCAGTTCTTC. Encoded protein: CASSLPQAGGSYNEQFF.